This T cell receptor (beta chain) was sequenced in a study of blood T cell repertoires in COVID-19. The assay was immunoSEQ multiplex PCR, and TCRdb's table has in-frame clones only and misses some. The table lists about 210,000 clones, approximately 75% of them singletons. Per germline, CDR1 MNHEY and CDR2 SVGAGI. V was trimmed by 0 bases and J by 8 bases, leaving 10 bases between them. The CDR3 runs 13 residues. The chain has TRBV6-5 and TRBJ1-2, with D hard to call. Sequencing used PBMCs or T cells enriched from blood (not recorded which). The clonotype was recovered from a man in his forties who had recovered from COVID-19. The CDR3 region is CASSYSGEKGYTF. CDR3 nucleotides: TGTGCCAGCAGTTACTCTGGGGAGAAGGGCTACACCTTC.